What follows are 24 T cell receptor beta chains derived from one specimen sequenced in a study. TCRdb re-derived calls from the 5' RACE reads in MiXCR, one entry per CDR3 protein. The data hold 30,000 or so distinct CDR3 sequences, with roughly 30% observed a single time. Treg sorting used a CD4+CD25+CD127-/low gate. The sample taken for sequencing was tumor-infiltrating Tregs sorted from the breast tumor. The source of these receptors is a female donor with breast cancer.

The chain has TRBV25-1 and TRBJ1-5; possible D gene TRBD1, 6 bases. This CDR3 comprises 14 residues. Germline CDR1 and CDR2: MGHDK and SYGVNS. Trimming shortened V by 6 bases and J by 0 bases, and 9 bases separated the two germline ends. The CDR3 region is CASRDSLSNQPQHF. DNA for the CDR3: TGTGCCAGCAGGGACAGCCTTAGCAATCAGCCCCAGCATTTT.

This clonotype was picked up many times. V usage is TRBV15 and J usage is TRBJ2-3; the D is unclear. CDR1 is LNHNV and CDR2 is YYDKDF in the germline V gene (reference sequence). CDR3 length equals 16 residues. Trimming took 1 base from V and 1 from J, leaving 12 bases between them. The CDR3 loop reads CATSRGGRERTDTQYF. Written as DNA, the CDR3 is TGTGCCACCAGCAGAGGCGGCAGAGAACGCACAGATACGCAGTATTTT.

This clonotype has at least ten counts. The chain is built from TRBV20-1 and TRBJ2-5, with 9 bases matching TRBD2. Germline lookup yields CDR1 DFQATT and CDR2 SNEGSKA (reference sequence). This CDR3 contains 14 residues. Unmatched junction bases numbered 10, after V lost 6 bases and J lost 5 bases. The CDR3 sequence: CSAAGLAQLETQYF. The CDR3 DNA follows: TGCAGTGCAGCCGGACTAGCGCAGTTGGAGACCCAGTACTTC.

Only one count was recorded for this clonotype. The genes are TRBV20-1 and TRBJ2-1, with D hard to call. This CDR3 spans 15 amino acids. The V end lost 4 bases, the J end lost 8 bases, and 21 bases lay between the germline ends. Per the germline V gene, CDR1 is DFQATT and CDR2 is SNEGSKA (reference sequence). The CDR3 region has the DNA TGCAGTGCTAAAGATCTGAGAGAATACAACGATGAGCAGTTCTTC. Amino acid sequence: CSAKDLREYNDEQFF.

Comments on this clonotype: A read error may explain this, as a much larger clone is one base away. The chain recombines TRBV6-5 with TRBJ2-1; D possibly corresponds to TRBD1 (6 bases). Trimming removed 7 bases from V and 7 bases from J, with 17 bases in between. CDR3 length equals 14 residues. The germline gives CDR1 MNHEY, CDR2 SVGAGI. The CDR3 spells CASTSGHGSNEQFF. CDR3 nucleotide sequence: TGTGCCAGCACCTCGGGACATGGATCGAATGAGCAGTTCTTC.

In its sample, this clonotype was seen many times. CDR3 loop: CATSRANGQPQHF. The CDR3 DNA sequence: TGTGCCACCAGCAGAGCTAACGGTCAGCCCCAGCATTTT. J is TRBJ1-5 and V is TRBV15; D ambiguous. With 1 base removed from V and 6 bases from J, the gap between germline ends came to 7 bases. This CDR3 has 13 amino acids. The germline CDR1 and CDR2 sequences are LNHNV and YYDKDF (reference sequence).

With respect to this clonotype: This clone may be a read error of a much larger clone one base away. V usage is TRBV2 and J usage is TRBJ2-3; tentatively, D is TRBD2 (6 bases). This CDR3 is 13 amino acids long. The germline V gene has CDR1 SNHLY and CDR2 FYNNEI. Trimming pared 6 bases from V and 5 bases from J, leaving 12 bases between. This chain's CDR3 is CASREQEGDTQYF. The CDR3 nucleotides are TGTGCCAGCAGGGAACAGGAGGGAGATACGCAGTATTTT. Full variable domain (rest looked up from reference TRBV2 and TRBJ2-3): EPEVTQTPSHQVTQMGQEVILRCVPISNHLYFYWYRQILGQKVEFLVSFYNNEISEKSEIFDDQFSVERPDGSNFTLKIRSTKLEDSAMYFCASREQEGDTQYFGPGTRLTVL.

This clonotype was counted many times. This rearrangement joins TRBV6-6 to TRBJ1-5, with D maybe TRBD1 (6 bases). In germline, CDR1 is MNHNY, CDR2 SVGAGI (reference sequence). The CDR3 has 15 residues. Between the trimmed V and J ends, which lost 6 bases and 0 bases, there was a span of 12 bases. CDR3 protein: CASRAGDRSNQPQHF. The DNA of the CDR3 is TGTGCCAGCAGAGCAGGGGATCGTAGCAATCAGCCCCAGCATTTT.

This clonotype has more than one count but fewer than ten. This may stem from a read error, because a much larger clone lies one nucleotide away. This chain joins TRBV7-2 and TRBJ2-1, with 10 positions matching TRBD2. The CDR3 spans 16 residues. The germline V gene encodes CDR1 SGHTA and CDR2 FQGNSA. With V trimmed by 1 base and J by 8 bases, 8 bases remained unmatched. The CDR3 DNA sequence: TGTGCCAGCAGCTTAGGGGGACTAGCGTCCGCGGATGAGCAGTTCTTC. Amino acids: CASSLGGLASADEQFF.

Ten or more counts support this clonotype. V and J are TRBV6-5 and TRBJ2-2, with D unresolved. The CDR3 has 16 amino acids. CDR1 MNHEY and CDR2 SVGAGI come from the germline V gene. The ends were cut back, 5 bases at V and 1 base at J, with 14 bases in the middle. CDR3 sequence: CASSASPDLNTGELFF. The CDR3 nucleotides read TGTGCCAGCAGTGCCTCCCCAGACCTGAACACCGGGGAGCTGTTTTTT.

This clonotype was observed at least ten times. The J gene is TRBJ2-1, the V gene TRBV20-1, with D possibly matching TRBD2 (6 bases). The germline V gene encodes CDR1 DFQATT and CDR2 SNEGSKA (reference sequence). Trimming pared 0 bases from V and 2 bases from J, leaving 20 bases between. The CDR3 sequence is 18 residues long. In nucleotides, the CDR3 is TGCAGTGCTAGAGATGACCCTACGGGAGACAAAACCTACAATGAGCAGTTCTTC. It translates to CSARDDPTGDKTYNEQFF.

Judged by abundance, this clonotype is medium-sized. CDR3 sequence: CSAPGETRGNTQYF. DNA for the CDR3: TGCAGTGCTCCCGGGGAGACTAGGGGAAATACGCAGTATTTT. J is TRBJ2-3 and V is TRBV20-1, with D perhaps matching TRBD2 (6 bases). This CDR3 region has 14 residues. V was clipped by 5 bases and J by 7 bases, with 19 bases between them. Germline lookup yields CDR1 DFQATT and CDR2 SNEGSKA (reference sequence).

This clonotype is labeled medium-sized. CDR3 coding DNA: TGTGCCAGCAGTAGACAGGGAGGAGATACGCAGTATTTT. Amino acids: CASSRQGGDTQYF. V is TRBV2 and J is TRBJ2-3; weak D call: TRBD1 (7 bases). The V gene's germline CDR1 is SNHLY and CDR2 FYNNEI. The germline V and J ends were trimmed by 5 bases and 5 bases, with 11 bases remaining between them. The CDR3 runs 13 residues. Drawing the rest from reference TRBV2 and TRBJ2-3, the complete variable domain is EPEVTQTPSHQVTQMGQEVILRCVPISNHLYFYWYRQILGQKVEFLVSFYNNEISEKSEIFDDQFSVERPDGSNFTLKIRSTKLEDSAMYFCASSRQGGDTQYFGPGTRLTVL.

This clonotype has at least ten counts. The chain has TRBV20-1 and TRBJ2-7; perhaps TRBD1 as D (5 bases). This CDR3 is built from 13 residues. The V gene lost 6 bases and the J gene lost 0 bases, with 12 bases spanning the gap. Looked up from germline, CDR1 is DFQATT and CDR2 is SNEGSKA (reference sequence). CDR3 region: CSAVQGSSYEQYF. In DNA, the CDR3 is TGCAGTGCCGTCCAGGGTTCCTCCTACGAGCAGTACTTC.

As regards this clonotype: A single base separates this from a much larger clone, so it may be a read error. This rearrangement joins TRBV7-3 to TRBJ2-1; TRBD2 matches at 8 bases. The CDR3 is 15 amino acids. V shed 5 bases and J 7 bases; nucleotides not matched to a gene: 10. Germline CDR1 is SGHTA and CDR2 is FQGTGA. The CDR3 spells CASSPAVAGRNEQFF. The DNA of the CDR3 is TGTGCCAGCAGCCCCGCCGTAGCGGGAAGAAATGAGCAGTTCTTC.

This clonotype occurred many times. The chain employs TRBV6-6 and TRBJ1-4; D is unclear. Germline V gene data show CDR1 as MNHNY and CDR2 as SVGAGI (reference sequence). V dropped 6 bases and J dropped 0 bases, with 17 bases sitting between them. CDR3 size: 17 residues. The CDR3 nucleotides are TGTGCCAGCAGGAATCAGTGGAATGAAGCAACTAATGAAAAACTGTTTTTT. Translated, it gives CASRNQWNEATNEKLFF.

This clonotype has more than one count but fewer than ten. This chain connects TRBV5-1 to TRBJ2-1; 8 bases match TRBD1. The CDR3 is 15 residues long. CDR1 and CDR2 from the germline V gene are SGHRS and YFSETQ. The V gene end was trimmed by 2 bases and the J gene end by 1 base; junction bases not matched to a gene: 2. The CDR3 DNA sequence: TGCGCCAGCAGCTTCGGGGACAGGTCCTACAATGAGCAGTTCTTC. Its protein product is CASSFGDRSYNEQFF.

The chain joins TRBV24-1 to TRBJ2-2; 7 bases align to TRBD1. The CDR3 contains 15 residues. In germline, CDR1 is KGHDR, CDR2 SFDVKD. Trimming at V came to 4 bases and at J to 7 bases, leaving 8 bases not matched to a gene. CDR3 DNA: TGTGCCACCAGTGAGGGGGACAGATTTAACGGGGAGCTGTTTTTT. It codes for CATSEGDRFNGELFF.

The table lists this clonotype with a few counts. A much larger clone differs by one base, so this may be a read error. The chain recombines TRBV11-2 with TRBJ1-1; 7 bases are shared with TRBD1. The CDR3 runs to 16 residues. Germline CDR1 reads SGHAT; CDR2 reads FQNNGV. Here the CDR3 DNA reads TGTGCCAGCGGCTTGGCCGAGGGGGCCGGGTACACTGAAGCTTTCTTT. This sequence encodes CASGLAEGAGYTEAFF.

Points on this clonotype: A single base separates this from a much larger clone, so it may be a read error. The rearrangement links TRBV7-3 to TRBJ2-1; D might be TRBD2 (6 bases). Germline-derived CDR1 and CDR2 are SGHTA and FQGTGA. V lost 2 bases to trimming and J lost 8 bases, with 13 bases between them. The CDR3 consists of 14 residues. CDR3 region: CASSLGAWRDEQFF. Here the CDR3 DNA reads TGTGCCAGCAGCTTAGGGGCGTGGAGGGATGAGCAGTTCTTC.

This clonotype is judged medium-sized (0.01 to 0.1%). The CDR3 is CASSYLRGGDTEAFF. CDR3 coding DNA: TGTGCCAGCAGTTATCTTAGGGGGGGGGACACTGAAGCTTTCTTT. This chain joins TRBV6-5 and TRBJ1-1; TRBD1 is a possible D gene (6 bases). Looked up from germline, CDR1 is MNHEY and CDR2 is SVGAGI. The length of the CDR3 is 15 residues. Trimming took off 3 bases at V and 3 bases at J, with 14 bases between the two ends.

This clonotype was recorded at least ten times. V usage is TRBV19 and J usage is TRBJ1-5, with no clear D. Germline V CDR1 and CDR2: LNHDA, SQIVND (reference sequence). V shed 4 bases and J shed 3 bases, with 7 bases lying between them. The CDR3 spans 13 residues. CDR3 in DNA: TGTGCCAGTAGTAACGTCCCCAATCAGCCCCAGCATTTT. Protein sequence: CASSNVPNQPQHF.

As to this clonotype: A much larger clone lies a single base off, so this may be a read error. The genes are TRBV4-3 and TRBJ1-2; 7 bases align to TRBD1. CDR3 length: 15 residues. Germline V gives CDR1 LGHNA, CDR2 YSLEER. The CDR3 is CASSHSSTGREGCTF. CDR3 DNA sequence: TGCGCCAGCAGCCACAGTTCGACAGGGAGGGAGGGCTGCACCTTC.

This clonotype was picked up many times. The chain carries TRBV4-2 and TRBJ1-1, with D possibly TRBD1 on 6 matching bases. In germline, CDR1 is LGHNA, CDR2 YNFKEQ. The CDR3 consists of 16 residues. V lost 0 bases and J 1 base, leaving 12 bases between the germline ends. In nucleotides, the CDR3 is TGTGCCAGCAGCCAAGATGGGGGACACAAGAACACTGAAGCTTTCTTT. Its translation is CASSQDGGHKNTEAFF.